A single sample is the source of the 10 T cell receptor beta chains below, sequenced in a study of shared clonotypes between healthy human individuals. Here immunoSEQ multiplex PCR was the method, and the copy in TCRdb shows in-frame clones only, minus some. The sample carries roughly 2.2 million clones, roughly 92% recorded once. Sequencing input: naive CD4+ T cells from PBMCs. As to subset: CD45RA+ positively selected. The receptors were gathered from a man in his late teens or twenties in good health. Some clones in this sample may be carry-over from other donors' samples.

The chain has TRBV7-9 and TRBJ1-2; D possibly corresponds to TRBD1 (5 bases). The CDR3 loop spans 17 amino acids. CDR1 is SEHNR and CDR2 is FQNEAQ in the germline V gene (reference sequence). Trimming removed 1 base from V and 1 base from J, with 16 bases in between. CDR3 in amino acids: CASSLDRAGRFNYGYTF. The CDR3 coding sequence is TGTGCCAGCAGCTTAGATCGGGCAGGGAGGTTTAACTATGGCTACACCTTC.

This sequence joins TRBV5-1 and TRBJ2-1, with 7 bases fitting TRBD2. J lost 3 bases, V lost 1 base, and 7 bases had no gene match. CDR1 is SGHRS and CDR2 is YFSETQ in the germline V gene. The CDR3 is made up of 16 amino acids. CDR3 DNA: TGCGCCAGCAGCTTGCTCGCGGGAGCCAACTACAATGAGCAGTTCTTC. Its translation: CASSLLAGANYNEQFF. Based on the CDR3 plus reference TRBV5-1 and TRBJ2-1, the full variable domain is KAGVTQTPRYLIKTRGQQVTLSCSPISGHRSVSWYQQTPGQGLQFLFEYFSETQRNKGNFPGRFSGRQFSNSRSEMNVSTLELGDSALYLCASSLLAGANYNEQFFGPGTRLTVL.

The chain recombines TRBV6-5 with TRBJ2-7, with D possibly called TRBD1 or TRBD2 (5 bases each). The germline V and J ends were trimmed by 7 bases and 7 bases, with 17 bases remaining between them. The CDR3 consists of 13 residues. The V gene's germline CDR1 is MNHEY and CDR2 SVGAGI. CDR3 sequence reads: CASTQGWGGEQYF. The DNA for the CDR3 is TGTGCCAGCACCCAAGGGTGGGGCGGGGAGCAGTACTTC.

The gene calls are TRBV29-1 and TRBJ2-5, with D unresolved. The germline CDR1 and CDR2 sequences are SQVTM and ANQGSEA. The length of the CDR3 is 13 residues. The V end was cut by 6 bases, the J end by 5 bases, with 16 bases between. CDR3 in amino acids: CSVAGRVWETQYF. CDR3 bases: TGCAGCGTCGCAGGACGGGTGTGGGAGACCCAGTACTTC.

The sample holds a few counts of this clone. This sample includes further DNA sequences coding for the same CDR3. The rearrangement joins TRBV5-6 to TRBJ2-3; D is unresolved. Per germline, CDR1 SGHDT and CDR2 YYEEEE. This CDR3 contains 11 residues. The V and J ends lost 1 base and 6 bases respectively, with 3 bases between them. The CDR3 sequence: CASSLRDTQYF. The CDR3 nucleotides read TGTGCCAGCAGCTTGCGGGATACGCAGTATTTT.

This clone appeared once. CDR3 coding DNA: TGTGCCAGCAGCTTGGGCAGAACCAGCACAGATACGCAGTATTTT. This translates into CASSLGRTSTDTQYF. The chain carries TRBV5-6 and TRBJ2-3, with D hard to call. The CDR3 consists of 15 residues. Per the germline V gene, CDR1 is SGHDT and CDR2 is YYEEEE. Deletions cut 0 bases from V and 0 bases from J, with 8 bases between. Using reference TRBV5-6 and TRBJ2-3 for the parts outside the CDR3, the full variable domain is DAGVTQSPTHLIKTRGQQVTLRCSPKSGHDTVSWYQQALGQGPQFIFQYYEEEERQRGNFPDRFSGHQFPNYSSELNVNALLLGDSALYLCASSLGRTSTDTQYFGPGTRLTVL.

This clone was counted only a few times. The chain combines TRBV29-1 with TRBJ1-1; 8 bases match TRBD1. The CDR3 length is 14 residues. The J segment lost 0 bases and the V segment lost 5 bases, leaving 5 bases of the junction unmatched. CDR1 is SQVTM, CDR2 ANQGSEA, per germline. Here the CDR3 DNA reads TGCAGCGTTAGACAGGGGACAGTGAACACTGAAGCTTTCTTT. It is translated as CSVRQGTVNTEAFF.

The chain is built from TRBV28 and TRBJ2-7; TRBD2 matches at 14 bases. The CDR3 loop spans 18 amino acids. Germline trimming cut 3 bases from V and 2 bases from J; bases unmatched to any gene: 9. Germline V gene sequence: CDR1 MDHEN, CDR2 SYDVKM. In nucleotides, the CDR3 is TGTGCCAGCAGTTTCGGGACTAGCGGGAGATTTTTAACCTACGAGCAGTACTTC. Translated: CASSFGTSGRFLTYEQYF.

CDR3 in amino acids: CASSLPGYGNTIYF. CDR3 sequence (DNA): TGTGCCAGCAGCTTACCGGGCTATGGAAACACCATATATTTT. The V call is TRBV7-3, the J call TRBJ1-3; unclear D gene. From germline, CDR1 is SGHTA and CDR2 FQGTGA. The germline V and J ends were trimmed by 2 bases and 3 bases, with 8 bases remaining between them. The CDR3 spans 14 residues.

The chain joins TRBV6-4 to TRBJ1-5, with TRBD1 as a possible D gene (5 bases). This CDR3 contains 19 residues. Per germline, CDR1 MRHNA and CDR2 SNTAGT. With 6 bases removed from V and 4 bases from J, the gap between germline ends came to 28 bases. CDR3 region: CASRSDGGEIRSANQPQHF. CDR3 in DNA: TGTGCCAGCAGATCGGATGGGGGGGAAATTCGGTCAGCGAATCAGCCCCAGCATTTT.